Shown below are 17 T cell receptor beta chains from a single sample sequenced in a study of T cell changes during pregnancy in multiple sclerosis. The assay was immunoSEQ multiplex PCR, and TCRdb's table has in-frame clones only and misses some. The repertoire holds 65,000 to 85,000 clones, with approximately 91% as singletons. Specimen: peripheral blood, collected in the third trimester of pregnancy. The receptors originated from a female donor with multiple sclerosis, enrolled in a pregnancy study.

The chain's CDR3 is CASSQSITGMRNTEAFF. As DNA, the CDR3 is TGCGCCAGCAGCCAGTCCATTACAGGGATGAGGAACACTGAAGCTTTCTTT. The V gene is TRBV4-3, the J gene TRBJ1-1, with a tentative D call TRBD1 (6 bases). V was clipped by 3 bases and J by 1 base, with 18 bases between them. The CDR3 spans 17 residues. Germline V gives CDR1 LGHNA, CDR2 YSLEER.

The chain couples TRBV5-1 to TRBJ2-7; 7 positions agree with TRBD1. With 4 bases clipped from V and 3 bases from J, the junction kept 10 bases outside the gene matches. Looked up from germline, CDR1 is SGHRS and CDR2 is YFSETQ. The CDR3 sequence is 15 residues long. The CDR3 spells CASSVPGQNNYEQYF. The CDR3 DNA sequence: TGCGCCAGCAGCGTACCGGGACAGAATAACTACGAGCAGTACTTC.

The chain links TRBV6-5 to TRBJ1-1; TRBD1 agrees at 7 bases. Germline V gives CDR1 MNHEY, CDR2 SVGAGI. J was trimmed by 0 bases and V by 0 bases; bases with no gene match: 4. The CDR3 covers 16 residues. The CDR3 protein is CASSYSRDRMNTEAFF. CDR3 sequence (DNA): TGTGCCAGCAGTTACTCGCGGGACAGAATGAACACTGAAGCTTTCTTT.

V usage is TRBV9 and J usage is TRBJ1-5, with unresolved D. CDR3 length equals 15 residues. Trimming removed 4 bases at V and 6 bases at J, with 17 bases between. From germline, CDR1 is SGDLS and CDR2 YYNGEE. The CDR3 sequence: CASSTGSTEGQPQHF. In DNA form, the CDR3 reads TGTGCCAGCAGCACCGGGTCCACGGAAGGTCAGCCCCAGCATTTT.

The CDR3 nucleotides read TGTGCCAGTAGTACAACCGGGACAGTACAATACAATGAGCAGTTCTTC. Residues: CASSTTGTVQYNEQFF. The rearrangement joins TRBV19 to TRBJ2-1; 7 bases are a match to TRBD1. The CDR3 covers 16 residues. V was pared by 4 bases and J by 4 bases, with 10 bases of the junction left unmatched. Germline V CDR1 and CDR2: LNHDA, SQIVND (reference sequence). Combining the CDR3 with reference TRBV19 and TRBJ2-1 gives the whole variable domain DGGITQSPKYLFRKEGQNVTLSCEQNLNHDAMYWYRQDPGQGLRLIYYSQIVNDFQKGDIAEGYSVSREKKESFPLTVTSAQKNPTAFYLCASSTTGTVQYNEQFFGPGTRLTVL.

The chain has TRBV18 and TRBJ1-4; unclear D gene. The germline CDR1 and CDR2 sequences are KGHSH and LQKENI. The CDR3 sequence is 13 residues long. Deletions cut 1 base from V and 8 bases from J, with 8 bases between. The CDR3 DNA sequence: TGTGCCAGCTCACCACGGGCAGCAGAAAAACTGTTTTTT. Translating gives CASSPRAAEKLFF.

Only one count was recorded for this clone. The gene calls are TRBV10-3 and TRBJ2-7; 12 nucleotides agree with TRBD1. The CDR3 has 12 amino acids. Germline assignment: CDR1 ENHRY and CDR2 SYGVKD. V shed 7 bases and J 9 bases; nucleotides not matched to a gene: 4. Written as DNA, the CDR3 is TGTGCCATCAAGGGACAGGGGGCAGGGCAGTACTTC. It is translated as CAIKGQGAGQYF.

The chain has TRBV9 and TRBJ1-2; 10 positions agree with TRBD1. CDR3 length equals 13 residues. The germline V gene has CDR1 SGDLS and CDR2 YYNGEE. The J segment lost 8 bases and the V segment lost 4 bases, leaving 5 bases of the junction unmatched. Here the CDR3 reads CASSSLTGGGYTF. CDR3 nucleotides: TGTGCCAGCAGCTCCTTGACAGGGGGCGGCTACACCTTC.

The chain has TRBV5-5 and TRBJ1-5, with D unclear. The CDR3 consists of 16 residues. V was shortened by 2 bases and J by 0 bases, with 12 bases between the two germline ends. Germline loops: CDR1 SGHKS, CDR2 YYEKEE (reference sequence). Here the CDR3 reads CASSFRYDYSNQPQHF. In DNA form, the CDR3 reads TGTGCCAGCAGCTTTCGGTATGACTATAGCAATCAGCCCCAGCATTTT.

This chain uses TRBV27 with TRBJ1-4; 7 bases are a match to TRBD1. Germline values: CDR1 MNHEY, CDR2 SMNVEV (reference sequence). V lost 2 bases to trimming and J lost 8 bases; unmatched junction nucleotides: 17. The length of the CDR3 is 18 residues. The DNA of the CDR3 is TGTGCCAGCAGTTTAAATCTCCCGACCAGGGGGGTGACGGAAAAACTGTTTTTT. This sequence encodes CASSLNLPTRGVTEKLFF.

This clone was seen a single time. The V and J genes are TRBV7-2 and TRBJ1-2; D unresolved. The CDR3 totals 13 residues. CDR1 SGHTA and CDR2 FQGNSA come from the germline V gene. Trimming took 3 bases from V and 2 from J, leaving 7 bases between them. This chain's CDR3 is CASSLGRNYGYTF. CDR3 sequence (DNA): TGTGCCAGCAGCTTGGGCAGGAACTATGGCTACACCTTC.

This sequence joins TRBV11-2 and TRBJ1-2; D gene uncertain. V was cut by 3 bases and J by 3 bases, with 8 bases left in between. The V gene's germline CDR1 is SGHAT and CDR2 FQNNGV. The length of the CDR3 is 13 residues. The CDR3 reads CASSFGGDYGYTF. CDR3 nucleotides: TGTGCCAGCAGCTTTGGCGGCGACTATGGCTACACCTTC.

This clone was seen once. The J gene is TRBJ2-5, the V gene TRBV5-6; 7 nucleotides agree with TRBD2. The CDR3 has 14 amino acids. With 3 bases clipped from V and 4 bases from J, the junction kept 6 bases outside the gene matches. Per germline, CDR1 SGHDT and CDR2 YYEEEE. CDR3 region: CASSSPGLGETQYF. The CDR3 DNA follows: TGTGCCAGCAGCTCACCCGGACTAGGAGAGACCCAGTACTTC.

V is TRBV28 and J is TRBJ1-1; the match to TRBD1 covers 8 bases. V was clipped by 4 bases and J by 1 base; unmatched bases: 5. This CDR3 region has 15 residues. The germline gives CDR1 MDHEN, CDR2 SYDVKM. The CDR3 coding sequence is TGTGCCAGCAGTTCGCCAGGGGGCCCGAACACTGAAGCTTTCTTT. Translation gives CASSSPGGPNTEAFF. The whole variable domain, filled in from reference TRBV28 and TRBJ1-1, reads DVKVTQSSRYLVKRTGEKVFLECVQDMDHENMFWYRQDPGLGLRLIYFSYDVKMKEKGDIPEGYSVSREKKERFSLILESASTNQTSMYLCASSSPGGPNTEAFFGQGTRLTVV.

This chain uses TRBV9 with TRBJ2-2; a weak D match, TRBD1 (6 bases). The germline V and J ends were trimmed by 3 bases and 4 bases, with 10 bases remaining between them. Germline V CDR1 and CDR2: SGDLS, YYNGEE. The CDR3 is 14 residues long. The CDR3 region has the DNA TGTGCCAGCAGCGCCAGGGGACGCACCGGGGAGCTGTTTTTT. It specifies CASSARGRTGELFF.

This chain links TRBV5-4 with TRBJ1-1; TRBD1 is a possible D gene (5 bases). The CDR3 has 14 amino acids. The germline V gene encodes CDR1 SGHNT and CDR2 YYREEE (reference sequence). V dropped 5 bases and J dropped 2 bases, with 13 bases sitting between them. DNA of the CDR3: TGTGCCAGCAGGCAAGGACAAGGAAACACTGAAGCTTTCTTT. Protein: CASRQGQGNTEAFF. The variable domain in full, completed from reference TRBV5-4 and TRBJ1-1, reads ETGVTQSPTHLIKTRGQQVTLRCSSQSGHNTVSWYQQALGQGPQFIFQYYREEENGRGNFPPRFSGLQFPNYSSELNVNALELDDSALYLCASRQGQGNTEAFFGQGTRLTVV.

This sequence joins TRBV5-6 and TRBJ2-7; 9 bases agree with TRBD1. Germline lookup yields CDR1 SGHDT and CDR2 YYEEEE. With 4 bases clipped from V and 7 bases from J, the junction kept 9 bases outside the gene matches. CDR3 length: 14 residues. DNA of the CDR3: TGTGCCAGCAGCATAGGGACAGGGCGGGGAGAGCAGTACTTC. This encodes CASSIGTGRGEQYF.